Below are 15 T cell receptor beta chains sequenced from a single sample in a study of blood T cell repertoires in COVID-19. Sequencing used immunoSEQ multiplex PCR; TCRdb keeps in-frame clones, though not all of them. The sample holds more than 300,000 clones; more than 75% are singletons and the top ten take over 6%. The sequenced sample consisted of peripheral blood. The source of these receptors is a woman between 50 and 59 years old with COVID-19, enrolled during active disease.

This chain uses TRBV5-4 with TRBJ2-2; 9 positions agree with TRBD1. This CDR3 spans 16 amino acids. V dropped 3 bases and J dropped 6; count of bases not matched to a gene: 9. Germline lookup yields CDR1 SGHNT and CDR2 YYREEE (reference sequence). CDR3 nucleotides: TGTGCCAGCAGCTCCTCGGGGACAGGGATCGCCGGGGAGCTGTTTTTT. The encoded protein is CASSSSGTGIAGELFF.

The chain links TRBV7-8 to TRBJ2-1; 15 bases agree with TRBD2. The CDR3 totals 17 residues. J was trimmed by 9 bases and V by 0 bases; bases with no gene match: 6. The germline V gene encodes CDR1 SGHVS and CDR2 FQNEAQ. CDR3 nucleotides: TGTGCCAGCAGCTTAGCGGGACTAGCGGGAGGAGTAACTGAGCAGTTCTTC. Its protein is CASSLAGLAGGVTEQFF.

The V and J genes are TRBV19 and TRBJ1-2; possibly TRBD1 for D (5 bases). This CDR3 spans 12 amino acids. Deletions cut 7 bases from V and 4 bases from J, with 10 bases between. Germline CDR1 is LNHDA and CDR2 is SQIVND (reference sequence). CDR3 sequence reads: CASTQGGYGYTF. The CDR3 region has the DNA TGTGCCAGTACTCAGGGCGGCTATGGCTACACCTTC. The full variable domain, in which reference TRBV19 and TRBJ1-2 provide the parts outside the CDR3, is DGGITQSPKYLFRKEGQNVTLSCEQNLNHDAMYWYRQDPGQGLRLIYYSQIVNDFQKGDIAEGYSVSREKKESFPLTVTSAQKNPTAFYLCASTQGGYGYTFGSGTRLTVV.

The chain carries TRBV3-1 (or the pseudogene TRBV3-2) and TRBJ1-5; 7 bases fit TRBD1. The CDR3 runs to 18 residues. CDR1 LGHDT and CDR2 YNNKEL come from the germline V gene (reference sequence). V lost 5 bases to trimming and J lost 0 bases; unmatched junction nucleotides: 13. The CDR3 reads CASSGSRDSPDSNQPQHF. In nucleotides, the CDR3 is TGTGCCAGCAGCGGTTCCCGGGACAGCCCCGATAGCAATCAGCCCCAGCATTTT.

The chain carries TRBV2 and TRBJ2-3, with 10 bases identical to TRBD2. Germline values: CDR1 SNHLY, CDR2 FYNNEI. This CDR3 has 15 amino acids. J was trimmed by 4 bases and V by 2 bases; bases with no gene match: 3. The CDR3 protein is CASSENGLAADTQYF. In DNA form, the CDR3 reads TGTGCCAGCAGTGAAAATGGACTAGCGGCAGATACGCAGTATTTT.

This clone was seen a handful of times. This sequence joins TRBV6-5 and TRBJ1-5; the D gene is possibly TRBD1 (5 bases). V was trimmed by 2 bases and J by 5 bases, leaving 10 bases between them. Germline V gives CDR1 MNHEY, CDR2 SVGAGI. CDR3 length: 14 residues. DNA of the CDR3: TGTGCCAGCAGTTACGAGCAGGGTCATCAGCCCCAGCATTTT. Protein: CASSYEQGHQPQHF.

V is TRBV27 and J is TRBJ1-1, with D unresolved. The germline CDR1 and CDR2 sequences are MNHEY and SMNVEV (reference sequence). This CDR3 has 15 residues. V was trimmed by 5 bases and J by 1 base, leaving 14 bases between them. As DNA, the CDR3 is TGTGCCAGCAGTGTCAGACCGAGGTCGAACACTGAAGCTTTCTTT. Translation: CASSVRPRSNTEAFF.

The chain has TRBV5-4 and TRBJ2-5, with 11 bases aligning to TRBD2. Germline V gives CDR1 SGHNT, CDR2 YYREEE (reference sequence). Germline trimming cut 4 bases from V and 1 base from J; bases unmatched to any gene: 9. The CDR3 runs 17 residues. The CDR3 nucleotides read TGTGCCAGCAGCGCTCCGGGACTAGCGGCCTCCCAAGAGACCCAGTACTTC. Encoded protein: CASSAPGLAASQETQYF.

V is TRBV5-1 and J is TRBJ1-4; TRBD1 matches 8 bases. Trimming took 3 bases from V and 7 from J; bases not matched to a gene: 8. The CDR3 length is 15 residues. Germline V gene sequence: CDR1 SGHRS, CDR2 YFSETQ. In DNA, the CDR3 is TGCGCCAGCAGCTCAACAGGGGGGGCTGGTGAAAAACTGTTTTTT. It specifies CASSSTGGAGEKLFF.

V usage is TRBV7-2 and J usage is TRBJ2-7, with 7 nucleotides matching TRBD2. The CDR3 extends over 17 amino acids. V lost 5 bases and J lost 0; bases outside the gene matches: 13. In germline, CDR1 is SGHTA, CDR2 FQGNSA. CDR3 sequence: CASSLKVSGPYSYEQYF. DNA of the CDR3: TGTGCCAGCAGCCTTAAAGTTAGCGGGCCCTACTCCTACGAGCAGTACTTC.

The V and J genes are TRBV2 and TRBJ1-2, with TRBD1 matching over 9 bases. Per the germline V gene, CDR1 is SNHLY and CDR2 is FYNNEI. With 6 bases clipped from V and 8 bases from J, the junction kept 16 bases outside the gene matches. CDR3 length equals 16 residues. CDR3 DNA sequence: TGTGCCAGCAGCGCCCTCGACCACAGGGGGCGGAGGGGCTACACCTTC. This codes for CASSALDHRGRRGYTF.

The chain combines TRBV11-1 with TRBJ2-2, with TRBD1 as a possible D gene (5 bases). The CDR3 runs to 16 residues. Germline V gene lookup returns CDR1 SGHAT and CDR2 FQDESV (reference sequence). V shed 4 bases and J shed 3 bases, with 15 bases lying between them. The CDR3 DNA sequence: TGTGCCAGCAGCTCAATTCGTCAGGGTCACACCGGGGAGCTGTTTTTT. Its translation is CASSSIRQGHTGELFF.

The chain uses TRBV5-1 and TRBJ1-2; 8 nucleotides agree with TRBD1. The length of the CDR3 is 16 residues. Germline V gene lookup returns CDR1 SGHRS and CDR2 YFSETQ. With V trimmed by 3 bases and J by 4 bases, 11 bases remained unmatched. CDR3 amino acids: CASSSNPGGPVYGYTF. The CDR3 bases are TGCGCCAGCAGCTCCAACCCAGGGGGCCCGGTCTATGGCTACACCTTC. Drawing the rest from reference TRBV5-1 and TRBJ1-2, the complete variable domain is KAGVTQTPRYLIKTRGQQVTLSCSPISGHRSVSWYQQTPGQGLQFLFEYFSETQRNKGNFPGRFSGRQFSNSRSEMNVSTLELGDSALYLCASSSNPGGPVYGYTFGSGTRLTVV.

The chain links TRBV30 to TRBJ1-4; tentatively, D is TRBD1 (5 bases). The CDR3 extends over 14 amino acids. Germline assignment: CDR1 GTSNPN and CDR2 SVGIG (reference sequence). V gave up 0 bases and J gave up 10 bases, with 15 bases separating them. CDR3 coding DNA: TGTGCCTGGAGTGTTAAAACAGGCGTCGGAAAACTGTTTTTT. Its protein product is CAWSVKTGVGKLFF.

CDR3 nucleotide sequence: TGTGCCAGCAGCCAAGTCGGGGCGGGATCCTACGAGCAGTACTTC. Translating gives CASSQVGAGSYEQYF. The genes are TRBV3-1 (or the pseudogene TRBV3-2) and TRBJ2-7; D is perhaps TRBD2 (6 bases). V lost 1 base, J lost 1 base, and 11 bases lay in between. CDR1 is LGHDT and CDR2 is YNNKEL in the germline V gene (reference sequence). There are 15 residues in the CDR3.